One T cell receptor beta chain is described in this entry. A few counts support this clone. Its binding antigen is unknown. No quality values exist for individual bases; no much larger clone is one base distant. V and J are truncated by 3 bases and 0 bases respectively, leaving an intervening sequence of 10 bases. Including cysteine and phenylalanine, the CDR3 has 14 amino acids. Of the read, only the CDR3 DNA is kept; its 42 bases are in frame from base 1. Taken from the germline V gene, the CDR1 and CDR2 loops are SQVTM and ANQGSEA. This specimen belongs to a study of beta chain features in type 1 diabetes (dated by TCRdb to 2017 to 2018). About the study as a whole: Mean age, gender distribution, total cell number and subset yield did not differ between patients and healthy donors. Across all samples, about 110 million sorted cells were examined, and cell number per subset correlated strongly with RNA yield. Naive and central memory subsets were obtained from all 30 or so donors, but regulatory and stem cell-like memory subsets were isolated from only 8 patients and roughly 8 healthy donors. In the study, TCRB repertoires of sorted circulating CD4+ T cell subsets from recently diagnosed type 1 diabetes patients were compared with those of matched healthy donors.

All of the isolated RNA was reverse transcribed with the High Capacity cDNA Reverse Transcription Kit, so expressed TCRB transcripts were sequenced. Naive, central memory and regulatory T cell samples underwent deep immunoSEQ sequencing, averaging approximately 3.5 million total reads per sample. Sorted cells were lysed in RLT buffer, and RNA was extracted using DNase-treated RNeasy Micro or Mini kits according to cell number. To prevent cross-contamination, each cell subset was processed individually, whereas patient and healthy donor samples were processed jointly. TCRB sequences were amplified from cDNA with the immunoSEQ multiplex PCR, producing 87-bp fragments spanning the CDR3 region. Sequencing of the amplicons was done on the Illumina HiSeq platform. The paper's processing steps were these. Synthetic template baselines were used to correct PCR bias computationally, reads within Hamming distance 2 were collapsed together, and singletons that could not be merged were discarded. Reads were aligned to IMGT to assign V, D and J genes, CDR3 length, and insertions or deletions at six rearrangement sites. Clonotype counts were normalized to sorted cell number within each subset before computing true diversity and Gini coefficients with the tcR R package. The overlap coefficient, calculated on TCRB nucleotide sequences, was used to measure repertoire sharing. As a proxy for the pre-selection repertoire, out-of-frame TCRB sequences from naive cells were analyzed. TCRdb stores this immuneACCESS table with in-frame sequences only. Part of the clones is absent; in the studies checked, under half of the shortfall reflects unresolved V genes, and no reason is known for the rest. The V and J calls and the clone size are those of that table, but D and trimming were determined from the DNA. The sample profile shows 330,000 or so clones; 10% to 15% of them were found once. The top ten clones comprise 0.0085% to 0.012% of the sample.

General findings and caveats noted by the study authors: Because small numbers of individuals were included in the HLA sub-analyses, any influence of HLA type on TCRB rearrangement was left unresolved. Shorter templates might have been favored by PCR, but patient and control samples were amplified and corrected together, so both groups would have been affected equally by any skew. Fewer insertions and more nucleotide deletions at VDJ recombination sites were observed in patients with type 1 diabetes, implying thymic rearrangement abnormalities. Sequencing cDNA rather than genomic DNA could over-represent highly expressing activated cells, although activation and CD3 levels did not differ between groups. Naive, central memory and regulatory TCRB repertoires appeared to be more alike among patients than among healthy donors. In all four CD4+ subsets, TCRB CDR3 length was moderately but significantly shorter in type 1 diabetes patients.

Each donor gave one peripheral blood draw, approximately 120 mL on average, collected into heparinised tubes. A BD FACSAria II was used to sort naive, central memory, regulatory and stem cell-like memory CD4+ T cells with a panel that included CD45RO, CCR7, CD25, CD127, CD95 and CD27. Purity was above 95% for every sorted population. PBMCs were isolated right away by Lymphoprep density gradient centrifugation and were stained directly, without culture. So that batch effects would be minimized, each experiment stained and sorted samples in pairs, pairing one healthy donor with one patient. The V gene is TRBV29-1 and the J gene is TRBJ2-3, with no D gene named confidently. The specimen was naive CD4+ T cells from blood. The cell subset or site label here, explained by the study, means: true naive CD4+ T cells. This TCR was recovered from a woman aged 18-35 years with type 1 diabetes. The DNA is TGCAGCGTTGATGGCAGTTCTAGCACAGATACGCAGTATTTT. It codes for CSVDGSSSTDTQYF.